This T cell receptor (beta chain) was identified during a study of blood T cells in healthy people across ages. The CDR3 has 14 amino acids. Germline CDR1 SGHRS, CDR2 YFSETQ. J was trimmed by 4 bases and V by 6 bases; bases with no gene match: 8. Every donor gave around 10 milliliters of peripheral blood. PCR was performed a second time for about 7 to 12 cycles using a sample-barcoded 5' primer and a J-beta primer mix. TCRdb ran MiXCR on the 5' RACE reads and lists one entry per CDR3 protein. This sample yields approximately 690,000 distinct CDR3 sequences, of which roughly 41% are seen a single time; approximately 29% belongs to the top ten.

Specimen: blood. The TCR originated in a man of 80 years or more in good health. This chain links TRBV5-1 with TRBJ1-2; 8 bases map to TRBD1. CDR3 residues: CASNQGAQSYGYTF. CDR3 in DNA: TGCGCCAGCAATCAGGGGGCGCAGAGCTATGGCTACACCTTC.